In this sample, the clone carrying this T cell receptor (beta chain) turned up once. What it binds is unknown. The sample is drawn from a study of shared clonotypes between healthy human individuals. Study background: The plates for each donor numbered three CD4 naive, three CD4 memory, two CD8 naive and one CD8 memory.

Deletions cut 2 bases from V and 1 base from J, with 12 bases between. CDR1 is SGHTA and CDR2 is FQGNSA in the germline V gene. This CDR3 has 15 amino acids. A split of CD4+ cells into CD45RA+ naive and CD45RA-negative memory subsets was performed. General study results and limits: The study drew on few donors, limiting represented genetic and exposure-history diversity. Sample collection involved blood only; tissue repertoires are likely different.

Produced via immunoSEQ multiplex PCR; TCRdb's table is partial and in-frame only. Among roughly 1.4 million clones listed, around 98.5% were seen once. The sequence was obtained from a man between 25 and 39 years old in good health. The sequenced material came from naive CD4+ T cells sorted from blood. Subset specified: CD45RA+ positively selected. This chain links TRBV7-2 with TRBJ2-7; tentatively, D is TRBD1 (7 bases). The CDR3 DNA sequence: TGTGCCAGCAGCTTATCTCCAGGGGGGTCCTACGAGCAGTACTTC. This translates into CASSLSPGGSYEQYF.